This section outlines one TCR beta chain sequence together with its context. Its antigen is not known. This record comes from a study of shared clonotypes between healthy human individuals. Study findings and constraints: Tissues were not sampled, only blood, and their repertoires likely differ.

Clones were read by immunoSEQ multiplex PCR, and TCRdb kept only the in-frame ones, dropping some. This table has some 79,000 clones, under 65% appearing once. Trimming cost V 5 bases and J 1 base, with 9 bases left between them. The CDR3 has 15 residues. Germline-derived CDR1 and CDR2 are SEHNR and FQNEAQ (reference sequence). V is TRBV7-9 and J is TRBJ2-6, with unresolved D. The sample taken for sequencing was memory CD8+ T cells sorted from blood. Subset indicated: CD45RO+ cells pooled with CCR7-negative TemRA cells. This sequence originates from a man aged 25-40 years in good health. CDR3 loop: CASSVLGSGANVLTF. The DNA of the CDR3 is TGTGCCAGCAGCGTGCTAGGATCTGGGGCCAACGTCCTGACTTTC.